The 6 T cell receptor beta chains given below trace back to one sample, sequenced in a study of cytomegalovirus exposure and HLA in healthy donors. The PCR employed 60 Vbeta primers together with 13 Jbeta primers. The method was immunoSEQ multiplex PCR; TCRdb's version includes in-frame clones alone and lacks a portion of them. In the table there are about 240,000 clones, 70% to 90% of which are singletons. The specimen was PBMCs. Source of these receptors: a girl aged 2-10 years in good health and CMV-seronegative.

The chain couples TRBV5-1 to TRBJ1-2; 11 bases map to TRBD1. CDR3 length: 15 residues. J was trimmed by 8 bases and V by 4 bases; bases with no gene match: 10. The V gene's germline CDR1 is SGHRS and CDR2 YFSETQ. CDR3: CASSRGDRGLEGYTF. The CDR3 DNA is TGCGCCAGCAGCCGAGGGGACAGGGGGTTAGAGGGCTACACCTTC.

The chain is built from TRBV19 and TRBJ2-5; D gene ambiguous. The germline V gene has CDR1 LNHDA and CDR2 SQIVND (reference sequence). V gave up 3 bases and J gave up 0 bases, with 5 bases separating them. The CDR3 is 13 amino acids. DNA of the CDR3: TGTGCCAGTAGTATGCGGTACCAAGAGACCCAGTACTTC. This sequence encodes CASSMRYQETQYF.

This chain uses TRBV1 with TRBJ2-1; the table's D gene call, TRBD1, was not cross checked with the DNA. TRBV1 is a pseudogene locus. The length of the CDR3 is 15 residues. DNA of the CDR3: TGCACCAGCAGCCAAACATCAAGGGGCCACAATGAGCAGTTCTTC. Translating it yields CTSSQTSRGHNEQFF.

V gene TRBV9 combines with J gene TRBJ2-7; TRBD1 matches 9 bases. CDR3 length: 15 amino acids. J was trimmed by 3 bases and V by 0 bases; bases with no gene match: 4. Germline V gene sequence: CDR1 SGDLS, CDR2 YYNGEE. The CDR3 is CASSVGGTGIYEQYF. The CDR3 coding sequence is TGTGCCAGCAGCGTAGGGGGGACAGGGATCTACGAGCAGTACTTC.

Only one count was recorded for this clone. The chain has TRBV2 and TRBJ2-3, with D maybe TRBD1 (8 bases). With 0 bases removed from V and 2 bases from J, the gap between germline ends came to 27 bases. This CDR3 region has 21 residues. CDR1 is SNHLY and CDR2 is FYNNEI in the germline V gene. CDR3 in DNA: TGTGCCAGCAGTGAAGCGCCCGCCGGGGGGCCGAGACAGGGGTACACAGATACGCAGTATTTT. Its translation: CASSEAPAGGPRQGYTDTQYF.

The CDR3 loop is CASRVAGGYDGYTF. CDR3 DNA sequence: TGTGCCAGCAGGGTGGCAGGGGGCTACGATGGCTACACCTTC. The rearrangement uses TRBV6-1 and TRBJ1-2; 8 bases line up with TRBD1. V shed 6 bases and J 6 bases; nucleotides not matched to a gene: 9. The germline V gene encodes CDR1 MNHNS and CDR2 SASEGT. This CDR3 has 14 amino acids.